The present entry profiles one T cell receptor (beta chain) with its context. Its antigen is unknown. This entry is derived from a study of STAT3 mutations in large granular lymphocyte leukemia. The V and J ends lost 1 base and 12 bases, in that order; junction bases with no gene match: 9. Looked up from germline, CDR1 is SGHAT and CDR2 is FQNNGV. The CDR3 consists of 15 residues. Some clones are missing from TCRdb's copy, which holds only in-frame ones; the method was immunoSEQ multiplex PCR. Counted here are some 15,000 clones, approximately 84% occurring once; the ten biggest clones make up about half. The study's findings and limits: Every T-cell large granular lymphocyte leukemia patient had at least one immunodominant TCR beta clonotype.

The chain is built from TRBV11-2 and TRBJ2-4, with TRBD1 identical over 10 bases. The sequencing sample was made of peripheral blood mononuclear cells. The sequence came from a man between 60 and 70 years old with T-cell large granular lymphocyte leukemia. Some clones in this sample may be carry-over from other donors' samples. The CDR3 loop reads CASSLAGQGGFTQYF. DNA of the CDR3: TGTGCCAGCAGCTTAGCCGGACAGGGGGGGTTTACTCAGTACTTC.